This T cell receptor (beta chain) was obtained from a study of blood T cell repertoires in COVID-19. Study information: Samples came from the United States, Italy and Spain, spanning acute and convalescent COVID-19. Nucleic acid was either cDNA or gDNA, and it came from T cells, B-cell-depleted T cells, or PBMCs.

The germline V gene encodes CDR1 MNHNS and CDR2 SASEGT. This CDR3 comprises 14 residues. V lost 3 bases and J 5 bases, leaving 13 bases between the germline ends. Original processing notes: Estimation of nucleated cell counts relied on the amplification of reference gene primers. Method: immunoSEQ multiplex PCR; TCRdb's copy keeps in-frame clones and lacks some. The V and J calls and clone size are taken from that table; D and trimming were inferred from the DNA. The data hold some 87,000 clones, with 70% to 85% observed a single time. The chain couples TRBV6-1 to TRBJ1-1; D might be TRBD1 (6 bases). Sequences were obtained from peripheral blood. This TCR came from a human donor in a cohort sampled during active COVID-19. DNA of the CDR3: TGTGCCAGCAGTGAGGTCAGGGGAGGGACTGAAGCTTTCTTT. Translated, it gives CASSEVRGGTEAFF.